Listed below are T cell receptor beta chains from one sample, sequenced in a study of T cell responses to AZD1222 COVID-19 vaccine. Measured with immunoSEQ multiplex PCR; TCRdb has only the in-frame clones, and not every one. The repertoire includes fewer than 150,000 clones, about 89% of them detected once, and about 7.1% sits in the top ten. Sequenced material: peripheral blood, taken 28 days after the second AZD1222 dose. The receptors shown here come from an adult who received the AZD1222 COVID-19 vaccine. CDR3s include the opening cysteine and the closing phenylalanine or tryptophan. Each record gives: D gene, CDR3 length, J gene, V gene, clone size, CDR3 DNA, CDR3 protein. The D gene is left open where the match is weak. Size is stated for part of the rows, as once, few or many counts, or as a class when the clone is expanded.

D: TRBD2
length: 15
J: TRBJ2-3
V: TRBV7-9
size: .
DNA: TGTGCCAGCAGCTTAATGGGCGGGGGGGAAGATACGCAGTATTTT
CDR3: CASSLMGGGEDTQYF

D: .
length: 16
J: TRBJ1-2
V: TRBV30
size: .
DNA: TGTGCCTGGAGTTCCCTGACGCGACGTTTAAACTATGGCTACACCTTC
CDR3: CAWSSLTRRLNYGYTF

D: TRBD1
length: 15
J: TRBJ1-3
V: TRBV11-3
size: .
DNA: TGTGCCAGCAGCAACCGCCTCGGACAGGGCAACACCATATATTTT
CDR3: CASSNRLGQGNTIYF

D: .
length: 15
J: TRBJ1-1
V: TRBV4-1
size: .
DNA: TGCGCCAGCAGCCAAGATCACCAGGGCTGGACTGAAGCTTTCTTT
CDR3: CASSQDHQGWTEAFF

D: TRBD2
length: 15
J: TRBJ2-1
V: TRBV24-1
size: .
DNA: TGTGCCACCAGTGATCCGGGACTAGCTGACAATGAGCAGTTCTTC
CDR3: CATSDPGLADNEQFF

D: .
length: 15
J: TRBJ1-5
V: TRBV7-2
size: once
DNA: TGTGCCAGCAGCTTAGTCCCAGGGGGCAATCAGCCCCAGCATTTT
CDR3: CASSLVPGGNQPQHF

D: TRBD2
length: 16
J: TRBJ2-7
V: TRBV5-1
size: .
DNA: TGCGCCAGCAGCTTGGCAGGGAGGGGGACTAGCGCCGAGCAGTACTTC
CDR3: CASSLAGRGTSAEQYF

D: .
length: 15
J: TRBJ2-3
V: TRBV19
size: .
DNA: TGTGCCAGTAGTATAAGTTCCATTGGGACAGATACGCAGTATTTT
CDR3: CASSISSIGTDTQYF

D: TRBD1
length: 14
J: TRBJ2-7
V: TRBV2
size: once
DNA: TGTGCCAGCGCCAGACAGGGGAGGTCCTACGAGCAGTACTTC
CDR3: CASARQGRSYEQYF

D: .
length: 17
J: TRBJ2-1
V: TRBV9
size: .
DNA: TGTGCCAGCAGCCCCGGAAGCGGCCAGAACGCCTACAATGAGCAGTTCTTC
CDR3: CASSPGSGQNAYNEQFF

D: .
length: 11
J: TRBJ1-1
V: TRBV7-2
size: .
DNA: TGTGCCAGCAGGCGGGGGGCTGAAGCTTTCTTT
CDR3: CASRRGAEAFF

D: .
length: 15
J: TRBJ1-2
V: TRBV4-1
size: once
DNA: TGCGCCAGCAGCCAGCTGAATCCGGGATACTATGGCTACACCTTC
CDR3: CASSQLNPGYYGYTF

D: .
length: 13
J: TRBJ2-2
V: TRBV6-5
size: few
DNA: TGTGCCCTCGGGTGGGGTCCCACCGGGGAGCTGTTTTTT
CDR3: CALGWGPTGELFF

D: TRBD2
length: 14
J: TRBJ2-7
V: TRBV7-2
size: .
DNA: TGTGCCAGCAGTCACGGACTAGCGGCCTACGAGCAGTACTTC
CDR3: CASSHGLAAYEQYF

D: .
length: 14
J: TRBJ2-7
V: TRBV12-5
size: .
DNA: TGTGCTAGTGGTCCGGCGGGGGCCGTCTACGAGCAGTACTTC
CDR3: CASGPAGAVYEQYF

D: TRBD1
length: 15
J: TRBJ2-5
V: TRBV7-8
size: .
DNA: TGTGCCAGCAGCGCCCGGGACAGGGGGCTAGAGACCCAGTACTTC
CDR3: CASSARDRGLETQYF

D: .
length: 11
J: TRBJ2-3
V: TRBV12-3/TRBV12-4
size: .
DNA: TGTGCCAGCAACCAGGCAGATACGCAGTATTTT
CDR3: CASNQADTQYF

D: .
length: 16
J: TRBJ1-2
V: TRBV6-4
size: .
DNA: TGTGCCAGCAGTGACTCTTCAGTCCTGTCTAACTATGGCTACACCTTC
CDR3: CASSDSSVLSNYGYTF

D: TRBD1
length: 13
J: TRBJ1-2
V: TRBV28
size: .
DNA: TGTGCCAGCAACGACAGGGGGCGTGGAGGCTACACCTTC
CDR3: CASNDRGRGGYTF

D: TRBD2
length: 17
J: TRBJ2-1
V: TRBV19
size: .
DNA: TGTGCCAGTAGTATGGAGACTAGCGGGGGCCGTTTCGGAGAGCAGTTCTTC
CDR3: CASSMETSGGRFGEQFF

D: .
length: 14
J: TRBJ2-3
V: TRBV15
size: once
DNA: TGTGCCACCAGCGAGTCCGCCAACACAGATACGCAGTATTTT
CDR3: CATSESANTDTQYF

D: .
length: 15
J: TRBJ1-2
V: TRBV21-1
size: .
DNA: TGTGCCAGCAGCAAAGCGAGGGCTACTAACTATGGCTACACCTTC
CDR3: CASSKARATNYGYTF

D: .
length: 15
J: TRBJ2-5
V: TRBV28
size: .
DNA: TGTGCCAGCACCAACAGGGGGGGGAGGAGAGAGACCCAGTACTTC
CDR3: CASTNRGGRRETQYF

D: TRBD2
length: 15
J: TRBJ2-1
V: TRBV6-6
size: .
DNA: TGTGCCAGCAGATTAGCGGGAGGTCTAGGCAATGAGCAGTTCTTC
CDR3: CASRLAGGLGNEQFF

D: .
length: 13
J: TRBJ2-3
V: TRBV27
size: .
DNA: TGTGCCAGCAAGGGCGGGGTGATGGATACGCAGTATTTT
CDR3: CASKGGVMDTQYF

D: TRBD2
length: 16
J: TRBJ2-2
V: TRBV24-1
size: .
DNA: TGTGCCACCAGTGATTCTTTACTAGCGGGCCCCGGGGAGCTGTTTTTT
CDR3: CATSDSLLAGPGELFF

D: TRBD2
length: 16
J: TRBJ2-3
V: TRBV9
size: .
DNA: TGTGCCAGCAGCGAAGGACTAGCGCTATACACAGATACGCAGTATTTT
CDR3: CASSEGLALYTDTQYF

D: TRBD1
length: 15
J: TRBJ2-5
V: TRBV5-1
size: once
DNA: TGCGCCAGCAGCGCCAGGGGGCCCGCCGGGGAGACCCAGTACTTC
CDR3: CASSARGPAGETQYF

D: .
length: 13
J: TRBJ1-1
V: TRBV29-1
size: .
DNA: TGCAGCGTTCTGACCGGCGCTGGGACTGAAGCTTTCTTT
CDR3: CSVLTGAGTEAFF

D: TRBD2
length: 16
J: TRBJ2-3
V: TRBV5-1
size: .
DNA: TGCGCCAGCAGCTTGGTTGGCGGGGGTGGAGCAGATACGCAGTATTTT
CDR3: CASSLVGGGGADTQYF

D: .
length: 16
J: TRBJ1-1
V: TRBV11-1
size: .
DNA: TGTGCCAGCAGCCGTAAGTCATGGTATGGGGGCACTGAAGCTTTCTTT
CDR3: CASSRKSWYGGTEAFF

D: TRBD1
length: 16
J: TRBJ2-1
V: TRBV9
size: .
DNA: TGTGCCAGCAGCAACCACAGGGGGCATGGATACAATGAGCAGTTCTTC
CDR3: CASSNHRGHGYNEQFF

D: .
length: 15
J: TRBJ2-2
V: TRBV11-3
size: .
DNA: TGTGCCAGCAGCCTTTCGGCGGCGAACACCGGGGAGCTGTTTTTT
CDR3: CASSLSAANTGELFF

D: TRBD2
length: 16
J: TRBJ2-1
V: TRBV9
size: once
DNA: TGTGCCAGCAGCAACCCTAGCGGGGGCATATACAATGAGCAGTTCTTC
CDR3: CASSNPSGGIYNEQFF

D: .
length: 15
J: TRBJ1-5
V: TRBV6-2/TRBV6-3
size: once
DNA: TGTGCCAGCAGTTACACCGTGACAGGACTTGGGCCCCAGCATTTT
CDR3: CASSYTVTGLGPQHF